This T cell receptor beta chain was sequenced during a study of CD8 T cells in Susac syndrome. Whole-study findings and limits: The study recognized that the number of individuals in its TCR sequencing and HLA analysis was relatively small.

cDNA came from around 0.54 to 1 ug RNA primed by random hexamers. Multiplex immunoSEQ PCR targeted 54 Vbeta and 13 Jbeta TCR beta segments. TCRdb reanalysed the immunoSEQ multiplex PCR reads using MiXCR and keeps one entry per CDR3 protein. Found here are around 140,000 distinct CDR3 sequences, approximately 93% of them singletons; the top ten hold 0.07% to 0.1%. With respect to this clonotype: Its antigen is as yet unknown.

This clonotype was obtained from a human donor in good health. Sequencing input: CD4+ T cells from PBMCs.

CDR3 in DNA: TGTGCCAGCAGTTTCGGGGACTCTCTAGAGCAGTACTTC. This encodes CASSFGDSLEQYF. The V and J genes are TRBV27 and TRBJ2-7; weak D call: TRBD2 (6 bases). The germline gives CDR1 MNHEY, CDR2 SMNVEV (reference sequence). This CDR3 contains 13 residues. The V end lost 3 bases, the J end lost 7 bases, and 13 bases lay between the germline ends.